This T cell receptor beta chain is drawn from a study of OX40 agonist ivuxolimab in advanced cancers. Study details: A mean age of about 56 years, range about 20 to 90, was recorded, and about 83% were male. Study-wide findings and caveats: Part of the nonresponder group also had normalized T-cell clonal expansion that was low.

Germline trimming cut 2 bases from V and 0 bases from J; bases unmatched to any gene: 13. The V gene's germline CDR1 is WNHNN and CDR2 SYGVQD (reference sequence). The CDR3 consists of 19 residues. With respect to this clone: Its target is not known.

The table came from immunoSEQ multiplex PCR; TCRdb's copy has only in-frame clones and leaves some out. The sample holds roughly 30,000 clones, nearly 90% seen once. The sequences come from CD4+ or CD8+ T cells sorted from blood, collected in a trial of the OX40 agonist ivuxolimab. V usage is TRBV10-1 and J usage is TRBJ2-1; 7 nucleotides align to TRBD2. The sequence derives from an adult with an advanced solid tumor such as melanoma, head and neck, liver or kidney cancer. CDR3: CASSEGMGGGGGSYNEQFF. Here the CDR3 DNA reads TGCGCCAGCAGTGAGGGTATGGGCGGGGGAGGCGGCTCCTACAATGAGCAGTTCTTC.